Presented here are 10 T cell receptor beta chains from one specimen sequenced in a study of blood T cell repertoires in COVID-19. The table came from immunoSEQ multiplex PCR; TCRdb's copy has only in-frame clones and leaves some out. Of about 210,000 clones listed, 70% to 90% are singletons. Sequenced input: peripheral blood. All receptors derive from a man aged 40-50 years with acute or convalescent COVID-19.

This chain links TRBV7-9 with TRBJ2-3; TRBD2 aligns across 7 bases. The V gene end was trimmed by 6 bases and the J gene end by 2 bases; junction bases not matched to a gene: 5. The CDR3 runs to 14 residues. CDR1 and CDR2 from the germline V gene are SEHNR and FQNEAQ (reference sequence). The CDR3 bases are TGTGCCAGCAGTATTAGCGGGTTCACAGATACGCAGTATTTT. Translation: CASSISGFTDTQYF.

This rearrangement joins TRBV27 to TRBJ2-5; 8 bases agree with TRBD1. J was trimmed by 6 bases and V by 3 bases; bases with no gene match: 9. CDR1 and CDR2 (germline): MNHEY, SMNVEV (reference sequence). This CDR3 has 15 amino acids. The CDR3 DNA follows: TGTGCCAGCAGTTTCCAGGGGGCGGACGTCCAGACCCAGTACTTC. Translation: CASSFQGADVQTQYF.

The chain combines TRBV27 with TRBJ2-5, with 7 bases lining up with TRBD1. CDR1 and CDR2 from the germline V gene are MNHEY and SMNVEV (reference sequence). V shed 6 bases, J shed 5 bases, and the junction held 6 bases outside the gene matches. This CDR3 is built from 13 residues. The CDR3 DNA sequence: TGTGCCAGCAGGGTACAGGGGCGGGAGACCCAGTACTTC. It yields the protein CASRVQGRETQYF.

This chain uses TRBV7-2 with TRBJ2-7; 14 bases match TRBD2. Germline-derived CDR1 and CDR2 are SGHTA and FQGNSA. V was pared by 4 bases and J by 2 bases, with 1 base of the junction left unmatched. This CDR3 comprises 15 residues. The CDR3 DNA reads as TGTGCCAGCAGCTGGACTAGCGGGGGGACCTACGAGCAGTACTTC. The encoded protein is CASSWTSGGTYEQYF.

The genes are TRBV19 and TRBJ1-1; D ambiguous. CDR3 length equals 17 residues. Trimming pared 0 bases from V and 0 bases from J, leaving 14 bases between. Germline assignment: CDR1 LNHDA and CDR2 SQIVND (reference sequence). CDR3 region: CASSIDSPGLVNTEAFF. CDR3 bases: TGTGCCAGTAGTATAGATTCCCCAGGCCTTGTGAACACTGAAGCTTTCTTT.

The chain has TRBV6-6 and TRBJ2-2; D remains unclear. CDR3 length equals 15 residues. In germline, CDR1 is MNHNY, CDR2 SVGAGI (reference sequence). V dropped 2 bases and J dropped 4 bases, with 11 bases sitting between them. The CDR3 here is CASSYLTAVTGELFF. The CDR3, as DNA: TGTGCCAGCAGTTACCTTACGGCGGTCACCGGGGAGCTGTTTTTT.

The chain links TRBV10-1 to TRBJ2-1; 10 bases align to TRBD1. The CDR3 loop spans 13 amino acids. Trimming removed 6 bases from V and 5 bases from J; junction bases left unmatched: 1. Germline V lookup: CDR1 WNHNN, CDR2 SYGVQD (reference sequence). CDR3 DNA: TGCGCCAGCAGGGGACAGGGGAACAATGAGCAGTTCTTC. Its protein product is CASRGQGNNEQFF.

The rearrangement links TRBV9 to TRBJ2-7, with D unresolved. This CDR3 contains 14 residues. With 0 bases removed from V and 3 bases from J, the gap between germline ends came to 10 bases. CDR1 and CDR2 (germline): SGDLS, YYNGEE. The DNA of the CDR3 is TGTGCCAGCAGCGTAGCCGCAAACTACTACGAGCAGTACTTC. Amino acid sequence: CASSVAANYYEQYF. Full variable domain (outside the CDR3, taken from reference TRBV9 and TRBJ2-7): DSGVTQTPKHLITATGQRVTLRCSPRSGDLSVYWYQQSLDQGLQFLIQYYNGEERAKGNILERFSAQQFPDLHSELNLSSLELGDSALYFCASSVAANYYEQYFGPGTRLTVT.

The rearrangement uses TRBV11-2 and TRBJ2-3, with D unclear. CDR1 is SGHAT, CDR2 FQNNGV, per germline. Trimming pared 1 base from V and 4 bases from J, leaving 6 bases between. The CDR3 extends over 13 amino acids. CDR3 region: CASSLVMSDTQYF. CDR3 coding DNA: TGTGCCAGCAGCTTAGTTATGTCAGATACGCAGTATTTT.

The CDR3 DNA follows: TGTGCCAGTACATTAAGAGAGACCCAGTACTTC. Translating it yields CASTLRETQYF. The chain joins TRBV30 to TRBJ2-5; D remains ambiguous. CDR3 length equals 11 residues. Germline CDR1 and CDR2: GTSNPN and SVGIG (reference sequence). Trimming pared 8 bases from V and 4 bases from J, leaving 11 bases between.